This record covers a single T cell receptor beta chain. Original processing methods: Amplification with reference gene primers provided the estimates of nucleated cell counts. The assay was immunoSEQ multiplex PCR, and TCRdb's table has in-frame clones only and misses some. The DNA gave D and trimming, while V, J and clone size come from that table. The sample lists 98,000 or so clones, more than 75% seen once, with about 27% in the top ten. The record originates from a study of blood T cell repertoires in COVID-19. The wider study: COVID-19 samples from acute and convalescent phases originated in the United States, Italy and Spain.

The receptor's source is a man in his 60s with acute or convalescent COVID-19. Sequencing was performed on peripheral blood.

The CDR3 loop is CATQRGGGTEAFF. CDR3 DNA: TGTGCCACCCAACGCGGGGGCGGCACTGAAGCTTTCTTT. This chain joins TRBV24-1 and TRBJ1-1, with D perhaps TRBD1 (6 bases). Germline V CDR1 and CDR2: KGHDR, SFDVKD. The CDR3 has 13 residues. The ends were cut back, 9 bases at V and 4 bases at J, with 14 bases in the middle.